This passage covers 2 T cell receptor beta chains from one sample sequenced in a study of OX40 agonist ivuxolimab in advanced cancers. The method was immunoSEQ multiplex PCR; TCRdb's version includes in-frame clones alone and lacks a portion of them. The table has tens of thousands of clones, 85% to 90% seen once. The material was CD4+ or CD8+ T cells sorted from blood, obtained in a trial of the OX40 agonist ivuxolimab. The source of these receptors is an adult with an advanced solid tumor such as melanoma, head and neck, liver or kidney cancer.

V is TRBV11-2 and J is TRBJ2-1; maybe TRBD1 (5 bases). This CDR3 is 16 amino acids long. The germline V gene encodes CDR1 SGHAT and CDR2 FQNNGV. Trimming cost V 0 bases and J 2 bases, with 11 bases left between them. The CDR3 nucleotides are TGTGCCAGCAGCTTAGAGGCAGGGTCACCCTACAATGAGCAGTTCTTC. Encoded protein: CASSLEAGSPYNEQFF. Variable domain in full (rest from reference TRBV11-2 and TRBJ2-1): EAGVAQSPRYKIIEKRQSVAFWCNPISGHATLYWYQQILGQGPKLLIQFQNNGVVDDSQLPKDRFSAERLKGVDSTLKIQPAKLEDSAVYLCASSLEAGSPYNEQFFGPGTRLTVL.

The chain employs TRBV7-1 and TRBJ2-7, with D uncertain. TRBV7-1 is known as an ORF, though its function is uncertain. V was trimmed by 4 bases and J by 2 bases, leaving 6 bases between them. This CDR3 is built from 12 residues. CDR3 sequence reads: CASSFHPYEQYF. The DNA of the CDR3 is TGTGCCAGCAGCTTCCATCCCTACGAGCAGTACTTC.